This TCR beta chain was recorded in a study of T cell responses to AZD1222 COVID-19 vaccine. Sequencing was performed with immunoSEQ multiplex PCR; in TCRdb, only in-frame clones are kept and a portion is missing. The repertoire holds 100,000 to 120,000 clones, with around nine tenths as singletons. As to this clone: What it recognizes is unknown.

Study-wide points: Clonal diversity may have been underestimated, and the donors were mostly white British, with more females than males.

Trimming pared 4 bases from V and 0 bases from J, leaving 9 bases between. This CDR3 comprises 14 residues. The germline V gene encodes CDR1 MGHRA and CDR2 YSYEKL. The chain is built from TRBV4-1 and TRBJ2-5; D possibly corresponds to TRBD2 (6 bases). The material was peripheral blood, obtained 28 days after the second AZD1222 dose. The TCR comes from an adult who received the AZD1222 COVID-19 vaccine. CDR3 loop: CASSRAGHQETQYF. CDR3 bases: TGCGCCAGCAGCCGCGCGGGACACCAAGAGACCCAGTACTTC.